This TCR beta chain was obtained from a study of CD8 T cells in ankylosing spondylitis. This clonotype was detected many times. The antigen is undetermined. Libraries of TCR beta came from quantitative 5'-RACE with molecular barcodes. TCRdb processed the 5' RACE reads anew with MiXCR; each CDR3 protein has one entry. This table holds roughly 300,000 distinct CDR3 sequences, 7.5% to 9% found once. Findings and caveats of the study: Disease-linked clones bore a CD8+ phenotype, appearing relatively rarely in peripheral blood. Seemingly characteristic of ankylosing spondylitis blood was a TCR beta motif consisting of about 8 highly homologous variants.

The sequence derives from a male donor with ankylosing spondylitis. Sequenced sample: blood, either unsorted or a sorted T cell fraction (not recorded which).

The CDR3 DNA sequence: TGTGCCAGCATGGACAGGTGGTATGGCTACACCTTC. As protein: CASMDRWYGYTF. V and J are TRBV2 and TRBJ1-2; TRBD1 aligns across 7 bases. From germline, CDR1 is SNHLY and CDR2 FYNNEI. The trim removed 7 bases at V and 5 bases at J, leaving 4 bases unmatched. The CDR3 consists of 12 residues.